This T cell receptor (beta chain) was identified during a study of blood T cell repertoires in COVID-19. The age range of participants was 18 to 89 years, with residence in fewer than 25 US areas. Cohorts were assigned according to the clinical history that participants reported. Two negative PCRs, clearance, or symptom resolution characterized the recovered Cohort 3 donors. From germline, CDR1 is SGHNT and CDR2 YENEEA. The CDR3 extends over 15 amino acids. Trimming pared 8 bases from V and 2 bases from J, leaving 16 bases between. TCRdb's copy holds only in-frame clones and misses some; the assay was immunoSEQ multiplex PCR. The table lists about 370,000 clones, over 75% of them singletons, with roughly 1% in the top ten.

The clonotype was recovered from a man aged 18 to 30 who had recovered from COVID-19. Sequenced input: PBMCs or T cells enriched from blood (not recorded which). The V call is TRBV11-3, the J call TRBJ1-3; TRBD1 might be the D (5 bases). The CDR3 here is CASSAKAGPGNTIYF. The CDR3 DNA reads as TGTGCCAGCTCAGCCAAGGCGGGGCCTGGAAACACCATATATTTT.